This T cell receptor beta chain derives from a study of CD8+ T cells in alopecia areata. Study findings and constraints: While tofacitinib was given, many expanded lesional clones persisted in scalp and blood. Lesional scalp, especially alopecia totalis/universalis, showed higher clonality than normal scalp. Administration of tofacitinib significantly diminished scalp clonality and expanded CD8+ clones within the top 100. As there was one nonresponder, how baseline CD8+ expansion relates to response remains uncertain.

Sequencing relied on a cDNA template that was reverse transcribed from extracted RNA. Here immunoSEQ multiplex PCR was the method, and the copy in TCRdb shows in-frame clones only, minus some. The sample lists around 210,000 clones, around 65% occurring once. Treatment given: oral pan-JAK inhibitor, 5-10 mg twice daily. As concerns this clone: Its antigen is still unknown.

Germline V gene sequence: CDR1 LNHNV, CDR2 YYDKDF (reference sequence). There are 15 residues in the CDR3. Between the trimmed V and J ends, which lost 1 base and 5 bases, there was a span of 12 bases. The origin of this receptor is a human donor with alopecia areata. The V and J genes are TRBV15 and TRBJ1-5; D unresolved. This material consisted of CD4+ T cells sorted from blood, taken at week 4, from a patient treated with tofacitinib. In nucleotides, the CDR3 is TGTGCCACCAGCAGAGGTGGGCGGGTAGATCAGCCCCAGCATTTT. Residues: CATSRGGRVDQPQHF.